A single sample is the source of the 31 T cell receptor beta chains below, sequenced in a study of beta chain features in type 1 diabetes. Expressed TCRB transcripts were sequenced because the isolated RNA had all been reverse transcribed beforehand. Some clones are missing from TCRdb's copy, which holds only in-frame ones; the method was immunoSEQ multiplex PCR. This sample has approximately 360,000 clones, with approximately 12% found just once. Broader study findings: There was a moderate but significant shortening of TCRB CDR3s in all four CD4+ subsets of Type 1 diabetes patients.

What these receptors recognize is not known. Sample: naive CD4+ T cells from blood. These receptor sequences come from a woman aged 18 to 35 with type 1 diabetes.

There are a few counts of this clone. CDR3 residues: CASSEQGHAVYGYTF. CDR3 sequence (DNA): TGTGCCAGCAGCGAACAGGGTCATGCTGTCTATGGCTACACCTTC. J is TRBJ1-2 and V is TRBV9; possibly TRBD1 for D (6 bases). Trimming removed 3 bases at V and 4 bases at J, with 16 bases between. The CDR3 is 15 residues long. CDR1 is SGDLS, CDR2 YYNGEE, per germline.

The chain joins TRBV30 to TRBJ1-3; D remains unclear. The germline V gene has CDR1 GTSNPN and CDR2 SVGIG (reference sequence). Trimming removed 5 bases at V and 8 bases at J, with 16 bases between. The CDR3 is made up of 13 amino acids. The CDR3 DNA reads TGTGCCTGGGGTAAAGGAATCGGGGACACCATATATTTT. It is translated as CAWGKGIGDTIYF. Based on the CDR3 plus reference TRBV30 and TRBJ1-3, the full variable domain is SQTIHQWPATLVQPVGSPLSLECTVEGTSNPNLYWYRQAAGRGLQLLFYSVGIGQISSEVPQNLSASRPQDRQFILSSKKLLLSDSGFYLCAWGKGIGDTIYFGEGSWLTVV.

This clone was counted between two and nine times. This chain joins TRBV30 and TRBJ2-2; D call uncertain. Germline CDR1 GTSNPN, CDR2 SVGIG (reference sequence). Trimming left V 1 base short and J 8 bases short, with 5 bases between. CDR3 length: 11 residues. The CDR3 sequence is CAWSGGGELFF. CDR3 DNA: TGTGCCTGGAGTGGCGGAGGGGAGCTGTTTTTT. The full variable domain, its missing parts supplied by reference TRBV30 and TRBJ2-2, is SQTIHQWPATLVQPVGSPLSLECTVEGTSNPNLYWYRQAAGRGLQLLFYSVGIGQISSEVPQNLSASRPQDRQFILSSKKLLLSDSGFYLCAWSGGGELFFGEGSRLTVL.

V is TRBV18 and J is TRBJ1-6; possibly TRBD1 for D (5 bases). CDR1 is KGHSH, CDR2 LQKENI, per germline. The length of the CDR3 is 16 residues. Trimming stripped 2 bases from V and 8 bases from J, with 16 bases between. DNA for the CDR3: TGTGCCAGCTCACCAGCGGGGGGAGGGGTGGATTCACCCCTCCACTTT. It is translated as CASSPAGGGVDSPLHF.

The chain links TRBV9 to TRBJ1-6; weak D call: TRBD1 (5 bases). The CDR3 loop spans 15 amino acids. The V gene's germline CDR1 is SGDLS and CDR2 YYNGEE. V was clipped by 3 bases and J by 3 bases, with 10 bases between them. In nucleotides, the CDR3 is TGTGCCAGCAGCGGCACAGGTAACTATAATTCACCCCTCCACTTT. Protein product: CASSGTGNYNSPLHF.

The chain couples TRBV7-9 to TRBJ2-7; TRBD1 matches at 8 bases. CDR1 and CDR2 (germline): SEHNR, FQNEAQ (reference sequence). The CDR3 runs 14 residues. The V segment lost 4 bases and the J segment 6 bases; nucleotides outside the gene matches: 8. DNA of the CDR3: TGTGCCAGCAGCTCGGGGGCAGGGGGCGCCGAGCAGTACTTC. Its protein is CASSSGAGGAEQYF.

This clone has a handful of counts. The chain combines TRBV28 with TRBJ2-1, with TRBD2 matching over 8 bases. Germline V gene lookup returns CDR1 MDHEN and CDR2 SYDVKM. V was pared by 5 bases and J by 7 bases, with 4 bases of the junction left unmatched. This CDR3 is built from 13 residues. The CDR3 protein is CASSERELNEQFF. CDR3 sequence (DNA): TGTGCCAGCAGTGAGCGGGAGTTGAATGAGCAGTTCTTC.

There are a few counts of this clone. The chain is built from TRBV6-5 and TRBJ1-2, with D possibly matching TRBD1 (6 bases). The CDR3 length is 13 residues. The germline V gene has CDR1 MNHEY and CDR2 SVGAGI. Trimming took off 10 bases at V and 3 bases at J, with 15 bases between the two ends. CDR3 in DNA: TGTGCCACCAGATCGGACAGCCACTATGGCTACACCTTC. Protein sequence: CATRSDSHYGYTF.

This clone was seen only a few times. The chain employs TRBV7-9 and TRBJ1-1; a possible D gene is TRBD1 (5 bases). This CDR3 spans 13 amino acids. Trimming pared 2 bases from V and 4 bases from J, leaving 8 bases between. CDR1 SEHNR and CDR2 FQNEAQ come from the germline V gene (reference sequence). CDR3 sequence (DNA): TGTGCCAGCAGCTTACTGGGGGGCACTGAAGCTTTCTTT. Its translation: CASSLLGGTEAFF.

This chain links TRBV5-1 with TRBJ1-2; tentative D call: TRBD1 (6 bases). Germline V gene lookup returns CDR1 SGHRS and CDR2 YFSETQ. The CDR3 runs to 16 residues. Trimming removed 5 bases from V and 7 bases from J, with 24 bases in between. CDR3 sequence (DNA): TGCGCCAGCAGTTACTCCGACGTGCGGGGGGCGACTGGCTACACCTTC. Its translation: CASSYSDVRGATGYTF.

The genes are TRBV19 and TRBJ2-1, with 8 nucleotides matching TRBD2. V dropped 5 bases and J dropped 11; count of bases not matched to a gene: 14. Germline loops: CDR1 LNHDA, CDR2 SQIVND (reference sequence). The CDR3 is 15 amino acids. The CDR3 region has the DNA TGTGCCAGTAGTGCAACCGGGACTAGTCAGCCTCAGCAGTTCTTC. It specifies CASSATGTSQPQQFF.

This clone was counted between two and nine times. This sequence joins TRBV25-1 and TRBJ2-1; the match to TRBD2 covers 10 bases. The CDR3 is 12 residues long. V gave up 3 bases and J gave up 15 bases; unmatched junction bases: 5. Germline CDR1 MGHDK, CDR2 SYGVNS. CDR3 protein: CASSEGTSVPFF. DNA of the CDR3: TGTGCCAGCAGTGAGGGGACTAGCGTGCCGTTCTTC. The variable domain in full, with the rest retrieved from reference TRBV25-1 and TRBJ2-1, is EADIYQTPRYLVIGTGKKITLECSQTMGHDKMYWYQQDPGMELHLIHYSYGVNSTEKGDLSSESTVSRIRTEHFPLTLESARPSHTSQYLCASSEGTSVPFFGPGTRLTVL.

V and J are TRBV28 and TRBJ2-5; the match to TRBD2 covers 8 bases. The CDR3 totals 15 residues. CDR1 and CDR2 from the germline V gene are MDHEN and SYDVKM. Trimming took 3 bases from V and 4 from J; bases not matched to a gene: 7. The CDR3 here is CASSFGVAGRETQYF. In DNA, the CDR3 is TGTGCCAGCAGTTTCGGGGTAGCGGGACGAGAGACCCAGTACTTC.

CDR3 sequence reads: CASSRDRGMNTEAFF. The DNA for the CDR3 is TGTGCCAGCAGCCGGGACAGGGGAATGAACACTGAAGCTTTCTTT. V usage is TRBV7-9 and J usage is TRBJ1-1; TRBD1 agrees at 10 bases. Trimming at V came to 5 bases and at J to 0 bases, leaving 3 bases not matched to a gene. Per germline, CDR1 SEHNR and CDR2 FQNEAQ (reference sequence). The CDR3 extends over 15 amino acids.

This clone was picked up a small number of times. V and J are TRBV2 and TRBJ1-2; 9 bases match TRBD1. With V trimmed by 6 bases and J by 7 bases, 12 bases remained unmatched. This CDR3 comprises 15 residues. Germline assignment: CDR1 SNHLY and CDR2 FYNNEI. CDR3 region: CASSPWGDRDIGYTF. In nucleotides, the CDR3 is TGTGCCAGCAGCCCTTGGGGGGACAGGGACATTGGCTACACCTTC.

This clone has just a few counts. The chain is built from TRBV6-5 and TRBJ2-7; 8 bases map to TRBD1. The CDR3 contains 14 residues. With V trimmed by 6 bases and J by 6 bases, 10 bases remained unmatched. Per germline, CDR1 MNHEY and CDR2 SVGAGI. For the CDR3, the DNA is TGTGCCAGCAGACCGGACAGGGAGAATAGCGAGCAGTACTTC. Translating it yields CASRPDRENSEQYF.

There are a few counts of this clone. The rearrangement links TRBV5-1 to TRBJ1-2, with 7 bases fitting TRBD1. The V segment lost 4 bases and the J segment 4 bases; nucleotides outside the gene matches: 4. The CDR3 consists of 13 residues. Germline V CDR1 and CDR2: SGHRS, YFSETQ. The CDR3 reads CASSAGQSYGYTF. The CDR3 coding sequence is TGCGCCAGCAGCGCGGGACAGAGCTATGGCTACACCTTC. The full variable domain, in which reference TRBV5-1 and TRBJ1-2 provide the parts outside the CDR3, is KAGVTQTPRYLIKTRGQQVTLSCSPISGHRSVSWYQQTPGQGLQFLFEYFSETQRNKGNFPGRFSGRQFSNSRSEMNVSTLELGDSALYLCASSAGQSYGYTFGSGTRLTVV.

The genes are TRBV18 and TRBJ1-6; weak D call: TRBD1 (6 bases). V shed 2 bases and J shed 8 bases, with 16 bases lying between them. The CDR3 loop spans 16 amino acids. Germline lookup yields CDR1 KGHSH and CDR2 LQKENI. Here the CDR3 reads CASSPTDSGGHSPLHF. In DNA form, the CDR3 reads TGTGCCAGCTCACCAACGGACAGTGGGGGTCATTCACCCCTCCACTTT.

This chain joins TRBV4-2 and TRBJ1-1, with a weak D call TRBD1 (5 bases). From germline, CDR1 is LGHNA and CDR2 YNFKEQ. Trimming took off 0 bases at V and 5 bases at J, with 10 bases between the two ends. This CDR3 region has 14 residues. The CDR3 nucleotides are TGTGCCAGCAGCCAAGACGGGGGGGGGACTGAAGCTTTCTTT. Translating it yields CASSQDGGGTEAFF.

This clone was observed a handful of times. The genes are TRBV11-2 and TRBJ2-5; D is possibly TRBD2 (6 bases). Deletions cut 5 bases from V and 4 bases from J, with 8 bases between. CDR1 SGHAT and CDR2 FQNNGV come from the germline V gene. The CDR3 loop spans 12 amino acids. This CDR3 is CASSLGLETQYF. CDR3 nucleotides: TGTGCCAGCAGCCTGGGACTAGAGACCCAGTACTTC.

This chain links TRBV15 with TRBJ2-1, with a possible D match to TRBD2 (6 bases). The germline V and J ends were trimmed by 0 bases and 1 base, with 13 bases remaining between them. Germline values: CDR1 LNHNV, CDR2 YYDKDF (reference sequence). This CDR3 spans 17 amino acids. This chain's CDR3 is CATSRDQAGFSYNEQFF. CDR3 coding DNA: TGTGCCACCAGCAGAGATCAGGCGGGGTTTTCCTACAATGAGCAGTTCTTC.

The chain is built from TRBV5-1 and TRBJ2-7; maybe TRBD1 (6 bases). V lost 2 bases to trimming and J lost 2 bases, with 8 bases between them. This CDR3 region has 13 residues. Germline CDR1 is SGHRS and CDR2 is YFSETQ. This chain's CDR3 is CASSFDRPYEQYF. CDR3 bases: TGCGCCAGCAGCTTTGACAGGCCCTACGAGCAGTACTTC.

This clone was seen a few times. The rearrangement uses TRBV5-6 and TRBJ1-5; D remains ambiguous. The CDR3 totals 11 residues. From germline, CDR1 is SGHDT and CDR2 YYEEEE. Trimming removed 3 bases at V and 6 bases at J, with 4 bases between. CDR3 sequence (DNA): TGTGCCAGCAGCTCGTGTCAGCCCCAGCATTTT. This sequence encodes CASSSCQPQHF.

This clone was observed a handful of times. CDR3 in amino acids: CASSALAWADTQYF. In DNA, the CDR3 is TGTGCCAGCAGCGCACTAGCCTGGGCAGATACGCAGTATTTT. V and J are TRBV9 and TRBJ2-3; TRBD2 might be the D (6 bases). Trimming took off 3 bases at V and 4 bases at J, with 12 bases between the two ends. The CDR3 is made up of 14 amino acids. CDR1 is SGDLS, CDR2 YYNGEE, per germline.

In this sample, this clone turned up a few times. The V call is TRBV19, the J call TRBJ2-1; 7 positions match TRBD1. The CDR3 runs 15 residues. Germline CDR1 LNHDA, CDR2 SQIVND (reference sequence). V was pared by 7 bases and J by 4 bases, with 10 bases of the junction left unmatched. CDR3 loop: CASTVQGSRYNEQFF. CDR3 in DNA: TGTGCCAGTACCGTACAGGGGTCACGTTACAATGAGCAGTTCTTC. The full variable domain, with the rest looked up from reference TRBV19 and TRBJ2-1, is DGGITQSPKYLFRKEGQNVTLSCEQNLNHDAMYWYRQDPGQGLRLIYYSQIVNDFQKGDIAEGYSVSREKKESFPLTVTSAQKNPTAFYLCASTVQGSRYNEQFFGPGTRLTVL.

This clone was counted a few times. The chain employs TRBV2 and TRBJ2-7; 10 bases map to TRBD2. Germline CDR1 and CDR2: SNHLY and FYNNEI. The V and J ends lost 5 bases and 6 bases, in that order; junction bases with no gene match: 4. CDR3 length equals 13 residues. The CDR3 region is CASSTGLAFEQYF. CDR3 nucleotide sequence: TGTGCCAGCAGTACGGGACTAGCGTTCGAGCAGTACTTC.

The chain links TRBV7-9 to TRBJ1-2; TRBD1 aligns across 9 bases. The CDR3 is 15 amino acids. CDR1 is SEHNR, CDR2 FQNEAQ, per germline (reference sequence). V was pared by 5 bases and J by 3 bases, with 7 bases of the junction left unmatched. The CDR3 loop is CASSVHRGRDYGYTF. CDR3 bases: TGTGCCAGCAGCGTCCACAGGGGGCGAGACTATGGCTACACCTTC.

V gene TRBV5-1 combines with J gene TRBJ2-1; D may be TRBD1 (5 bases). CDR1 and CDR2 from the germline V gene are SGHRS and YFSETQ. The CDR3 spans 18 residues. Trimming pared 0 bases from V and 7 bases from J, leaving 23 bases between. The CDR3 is CASSLDPTSTIRGNEQFF. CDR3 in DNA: TGCGCCAGCAGCTTGGATCCCACTTCCACTATTAGGGGTAATGAGCAGTTCTTC.

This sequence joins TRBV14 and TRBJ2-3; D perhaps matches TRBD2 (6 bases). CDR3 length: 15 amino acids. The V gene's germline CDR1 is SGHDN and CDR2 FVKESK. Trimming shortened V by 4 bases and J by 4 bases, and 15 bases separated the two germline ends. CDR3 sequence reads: CASSRPGRIPDTQYF. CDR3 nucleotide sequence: TGTGCCAGCAGCCGACCTGGGAGGATCCCAGATACGCAGTATTTT.

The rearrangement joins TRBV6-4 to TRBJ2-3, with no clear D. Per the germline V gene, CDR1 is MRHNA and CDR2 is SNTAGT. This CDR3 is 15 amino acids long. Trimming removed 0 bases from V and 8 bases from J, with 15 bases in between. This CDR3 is CASSDSGGSRGTQYF. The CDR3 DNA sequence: TGTGCCAGCAGTGACTCAGGCGGCAGCAGAGGTACGCAGTATTTT.

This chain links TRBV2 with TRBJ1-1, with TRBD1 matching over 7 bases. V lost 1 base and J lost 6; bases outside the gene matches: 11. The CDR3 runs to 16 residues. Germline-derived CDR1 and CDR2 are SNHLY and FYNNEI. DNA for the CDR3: TGTGCCAGCAGTGAAGTCCTCGGCAGGGGGAGCCCTGAAGCTTTCTTT. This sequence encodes CASSEVLGRGSPEAFF.